Below, 3 T cell receptor beta chains from the same sample are listed, as sequenced in a study of T cells in tuberculosis. Measured with immunoSEQ multiplex PCR; TCRdb has only the in-frame clones, and not every one. The repertoire consists of about 41,000 clones, with 95% occurring once and the leading ten covering 3.6%. Material: PBMCs. The receptors derive from a donor aged 10 to 29 with latent tuberculosis or without tuberculosis infection.

V and J are TRBV30 and TRBJ2-5, with D perhaps TRBD2 (7 bases). Deletions cut 0 bases from V and 5 bases from J, with 13 bases between. Per germline, CDR1 GTSNPN and CDR2 SVGIG (reference sequence). This CDR3 has 14 residues. The CDR3 is CAWSVPGGGETQYF. The DNA for the CDR3 is TGTGCCTGGAGTGTACCCGGCGGGGGCGAGACCCAGTACTTC.

The chain joins TRBV4-1 to TRBJ1-4, with a tentative D call TRBD1 (5 bases). The CDR3 totals 16 residues. Germline V gene lookup returns CDR1 MGHRA and CDR2 YSYEKL. The V end was cut by 1 base, the J end by 8 bases, with 17 bases between. DNA of the CDR3: TGCGCCAGCAGCCAAGGGCGGGGGGTAAGAGGAGAAAAACTGTTTTTT. As protein: CASSQGRGVRGEKLFF.

The CDR3 nucleotides are TGTGCCTGGAGTCCACCCCCCCGACAGGTCAGCTCTGGAAACACCATATATTTT. Its translation is CAWSPPPRQVSSGNTIYF. This chain links TRBV30 with TRBJ1-3; D is perhaps TRBD1 (6 bases). V lost 2 bases and J 0 bases, leaving 20 bases between the germline ends. This CDR3 is built from 18 residues. Germline V gene sequence: CDR1 GTSNPN, CDR2 SVGIG (reference sequence).